This T cell receptor beta chain was sequenced in a study of T cells after yellow fever vaccination. UMIs were added to TCR cDNA along with a universal primer site when it was made by 5'RACE template switching. Each CDR3 protein gets one entry after TCRdb re-called the 5' RACE reads with MiXCR. The sample includes approximately 300,000 distinct CDR3 sequences, about 10% of them seen just once. This clonotype was counted only a few times. This CDR3 has 14 amino acids. The germline CDR1 and CDR2 sequences are SGHDN and FVKESK. With 1 base removed from V and 9 bases from J, the gap between germline ends came to 15 bases.

This clonotype was sampled from a man younger than 35 who received the YFV17D yellow fever vaccine. The sample was CD4+ T cells sorted from PBMCs, taken 45 days after the yellow fever booster vaccination. The rearrangement joins TRBV14 to TRBJ1-1; D ambiguous. The CDR3 coding sequence is TGTGCCAGCAGCCAAGGAGGTAGAAGCGCGAAAGCTTTCTTT. This sequence encodes CASSQGGRSAKAFF.